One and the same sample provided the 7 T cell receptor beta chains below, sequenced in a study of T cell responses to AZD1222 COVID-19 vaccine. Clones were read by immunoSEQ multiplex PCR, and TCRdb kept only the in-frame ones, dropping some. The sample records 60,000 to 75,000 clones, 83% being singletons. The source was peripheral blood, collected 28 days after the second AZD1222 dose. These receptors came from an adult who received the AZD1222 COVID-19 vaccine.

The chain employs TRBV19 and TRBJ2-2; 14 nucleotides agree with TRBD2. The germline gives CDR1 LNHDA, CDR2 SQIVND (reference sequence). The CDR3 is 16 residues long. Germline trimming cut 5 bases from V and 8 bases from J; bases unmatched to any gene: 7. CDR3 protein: CASSAGLAGGLGELFF. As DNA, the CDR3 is TGTGCCAGTAGTGCCGGACTAGCGGGGGGACTAGGGGAGCTGTTTTTT.

CDR3 bases: TGTGCCAGTAAGCGGACAGATAGAAACATTCAGTACTTC. This translates into CASKRTDRNIQYF. V and J are TRBV9 and TRBJ2-4; TRBD1 might be the D (6 bases). CDR3 length: 13 residues. V shed 8 bases and J shed 6 bases, with 15 bases lying between them. CDR1 and CDR2 from the germline V gene are SGDLS and YYNGEE.

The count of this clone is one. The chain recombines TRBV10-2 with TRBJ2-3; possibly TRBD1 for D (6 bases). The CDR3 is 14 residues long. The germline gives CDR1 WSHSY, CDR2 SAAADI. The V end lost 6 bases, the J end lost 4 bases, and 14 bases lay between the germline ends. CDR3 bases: TGCGCCAGCAGCGATCTACAGGGTTCAGATACGCAGTATTTT. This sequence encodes CASSDLQGSDTQYF.

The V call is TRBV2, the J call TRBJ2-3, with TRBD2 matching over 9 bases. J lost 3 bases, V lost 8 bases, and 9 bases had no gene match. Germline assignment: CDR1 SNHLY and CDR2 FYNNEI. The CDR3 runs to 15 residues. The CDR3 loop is CASDLGGGVTDTQYF. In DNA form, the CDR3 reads TGTGCCAGCGACCTCGGCGGGGGGGTTACAGATACGCAGTATTTT.

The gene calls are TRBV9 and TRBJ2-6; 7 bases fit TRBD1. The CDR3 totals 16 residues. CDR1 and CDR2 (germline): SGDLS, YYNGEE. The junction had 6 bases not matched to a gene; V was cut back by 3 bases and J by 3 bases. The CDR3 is CASSETGFYGANVLTF. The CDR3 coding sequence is TGTGCCAGCAGCGAGACAGGGTTCTATGGGGCCAACGTCCTGACTTTC.

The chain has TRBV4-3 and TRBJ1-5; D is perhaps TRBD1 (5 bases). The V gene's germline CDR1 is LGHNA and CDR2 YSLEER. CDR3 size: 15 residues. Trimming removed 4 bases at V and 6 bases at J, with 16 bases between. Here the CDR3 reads CASSRGQGGGQPQHF. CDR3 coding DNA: TGCGCCAGCAGCCGAGGGCAGGGCGGGGGTCAGCCCCAGCATTTT.

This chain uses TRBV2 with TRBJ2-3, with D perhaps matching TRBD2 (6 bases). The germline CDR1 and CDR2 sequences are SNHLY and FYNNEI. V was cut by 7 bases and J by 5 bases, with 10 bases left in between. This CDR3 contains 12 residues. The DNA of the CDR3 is TGTGCCAGCACCGCCGGGGGAGATACGCAGTATTTT. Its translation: CASTAGGDTQYF.